This entry lists 16 T cell receptor beta chains sequenced from one sample in a study of T-cell reconstitution after alpha-beta-depleted transplantation in children. Researchers prepared the TCRbeta library using unique molecular identifiers, the study reports. TCRdb reanalysed the PCR reads using MiXCR and keeps one entry per CDR3 protein. The profile covers hundreds of thousands of distinct CDR3 sequences, with under 15% appearing a single time and 0.79% taken by the ten largest. The sequences come from PBMCs, collected before TCRalphabeta/CD19-depleted stem cell transplant. All receptors come from a girl aged 2 to 9 with congenital amegakaryocytic thrombocytopenia, due to receive a stem cell transplant.

The rearrangement links TRBV5-1 to TRBJ2-1, with a weak D call TRBD2 (5 bases). Germline V gene data show CDR1 as SGHRS and CDR2 as YFSETQ. The CDR3 length is 13 residues. The V and J ends lost 7 bases and 3 bases respectively, with 11 bases between them. In DNA form, the CDR3 reads TGCGCCAGCCAACCCGGGAACTACAATGAGCAGTTCTTC. Protein sequence: CASQPGNYNEQFF. The entire variable domain, with the rest obtained from reference TRBV5-1 and TRBJ2-1, is as follows: KAGVTQTPRYLIKTRGQQVTLSCSPISGHRSVSWYQQTPGQGLQFLFEYFSETQRNKGNFPGRFSGRQFSNSRSEMNVSTLELGDSALYLCASQPGNYNEQFFGPGTRLTVL.

Concerning this clonotype: Germline and junction disagree at one end, which may indicate a read error. The J gene is TRBJ1-1, the V gene TRBV29-1; D is unclear. This CDR3 comprises 13 residues. The germline CDR1 and CDR2 sequences are SQVTM and ANQGSEA. DNA of the CDR3: TGCAGCGTAGAAGACCGAAATTCGGCCGAAGCTTTCTTT. It is translated as CSVEDRNSAEAFF.

The chain recombines TRBV7-9 with TRBJ2-1; 12 bases line up with TRBD2. The ends lost 3 bases at V and 5 bases at J; junction bases unmatched: 5. CDR1 is SEHNR and CDR2 is FQNEAQ in the germline V gene (reference sequence). CDR3 size: 16 residues. The CDR3: CASSLRLAGANNEQFF. CDR3 DNA sequence: TGTGCCAGCAGCTTGAGACTAGCGGGAGCGAACAATGAGCAGTTCTTC. Looking up the rest from reference TRBV7-9 and TRBJ2-1 gives the full variable domain: DTGVSQNPRHKITKRGQNVTFRCDPISEHNRLYWYRQTLGQGPEFLTYFQNEAQLEKSRLLSDRFSAERPKGSFSTLEIQRTEQGDSAMYLCASSLRLAGANNEQFFGPGTRLTVL.

This clonotype showed up many times. This rearrangement joins TRBV4-1 to TRBJ2-1; perhaps TRBD2 as D (6 bases). Trimming stripped 1 base from V and 6 bases from J, with 10 bases between. Germline assignment: CDR1 MGHRA and CDR2 YSYEKL. The CDR3 totals 14 residues. The chain's CDR3 is CASSQGLTSNEQFF. CDR3 sequence (DNA): TGCGCCAGCAGCCAAGGCCTGACTAGCAATGAGCAGTTCTTC.

This clonotype has at least ten counts. The CDR3 is CSARTRGDLEAFF. The CDR3 DNA is TGCAGTGCTAGGACTAGGGGGGACTTGGAGGCTTTCTTT. The rearrangement uses TRBV20-1 and TRBJ1-1, with D perhaps TRBD1 (6 bases). V was cut by 3 bases and J by 11 bases, with 19 bases left in between. The CDR3 runs 13 residues. Germline CDR1 reads DFQATT; CDR2 reads SNEGSKA (reference sequence).

This rearrangement joins TRBV21-1 to TRBJ2-7; the DNA was not used to check the table's D call, TRBD1. TRBV21-1 is recorded as a pseudogene. CDR3 size: 18 residues. The CDR3 loop is CASSKSLNSGTEFYEQYF. In DNA, the CDR3 is TGTGCCAGCAGCAAAAGTCTTAACTCCGGGACAGAGTTCTACGAGCAGTACTTC.

This clonotype was picked up many times. J is TRBJ2-1 and V is TRBV5-1, with a weak D call TRBD2 (6 bases). Per germline, CDR1 SGHRS and CDR2 YFSETQ. The ends were cut back, 5 bases at V and 8 bases at J, with 17 bases in the middle. This CDR3 is built from 14 residues. The CDR3 spells CASRPTRSLDEQFF. The CDR3 nucleotides are TGCGCCAGCAGACCGACTAGGTCCCTAGATGAGCAGTTCTTC.

This clonotype was recorded many times. The gene calls are TRBV10-3 and TRBJ2-3; TRBD2 might be the D (6 bases). This CDR3 contains 14 residues. From germline, CDR1 is ENHRY and CDR2 SYGVKD. Between the trimmed V and J ends, which lost 9 bases and 1 base, there was a span of 14 bases. In DNA, the CDR3 is TGTGCCATAATGGCTAGCGAACGCACAGATACGCAGTATTTT. Protein sequence: CAIMASERTDTQYF.

This clonotype appeared a few times. This chain uses TRBV30 with TRBJ2-1; unclear D gene. CDR3 length equals 12 residues. The germline V gene encodes CDR1 GTSNPN and CDR2 SVGIG (reference sequence). V dropped 2 bases and J dropped 8 bases, with 10 bases sitting between them. The CDR3, as DNA: TGTGCCTGGAGTTCGAGTTCCGATGAGCAGTTCTTC. Its protein is CAWSSSSDEQFF.

There are a few counts of this clonotype. The genes are TRBV27 and TRBJ2-7, with TRBD2 as a possible D gene (5 bases). Deletions cut 10 bases from V and 4 bases from J, with 20 bases between. The CDR3 spans 14 residues. Germline CDR1 is MNHEY and CDR2 is SMNVEV (reference sequence). The CDR3 sequence: CATGVAGALYEQYF. In DNA, the CDR3 is TGTGCCACCGGGGTTGCAGGAGCTCTGTACGAGCAGTACTTC.

This clonotype was found many times. The gene calls are TRBV10-2 and TRBJ1-5; maybe TRBD1 (5 bases). This CDR3 region has 13 residues. Trimming pared 8 bases from V and 6 bases from J, leaving 14 bases between. Germline CDR1 is WSHSY and CDR2 is SAAADI. CDR3 in DNA: TGCGCCAGCTCTGGAGGGGTTGGTCAGCCCCAGCATTTT. Its translation: CASSGGVGQPQHF.

The chain links TRBV12-3 or TRBV12-4 to TRBJ2-3; TRBD2 aligns across 11 bases. V lost 3 bases and J lost 0; bases outside the gene matches: 14. This CDR3 has 20 amino acids. CDR3 coding DNA: TGTGCCAGCAGTTTGGTGCGTCTAGCGGGAGGAACAGCTAGCACAGATACGCAGTATTTT. This translates into CASSLVRLAGGTASTDTQYF.

The chain joins TRBV20-1 to TRBJ2-1, with TRBD2 identical over 8 bases. V was pared by 6 bases and J by 6 bases, with 10 bases of the junction left unmatched. Germline CDR1 and CDR2: DFQATT and SNEGSKA (reference sequence). The CDR3 contains 14 residues. This CDR3 reads CSANPGTSRNEQFF. In DNA, the CDR3 is TGCAGTGCGAACCCCGGGACTAGTCGCAATGAGCAGTTCTTC.

This clonotype was seen a handful of times. The rearrangement links TRBV19 to TRBJ2-7; possible D gene TRBD2, 5 bases. Germline assignment: CDR1 LNHDA and CDR2 SQIVND (reference sequence). There are 16 residues in the CDR3. The V gene lost 4 bases and the J gene lost 3 bases, with 19 bases spanning the gap. CDR3 in DNA: TGTGCCAGTAGTACAAAGCCATCCGGACTTGGCTACGAGCAGTACTTC. It specifies CASSTKPSGLGYEQYF.

The chain joins TRBV19 to TRBJ2-7, with D possibly matching TRBD1 (7 bases). Looked up from germline, CDR1 is LNHDA and CDR2 is SQIVND (reference sequence). CDR3 size: 13 residues. V dropped 7 bases and J dropped 3 bases, with 13 bases sitting between them. CDR3 loop: CASNSQGGYEQYF. CDR3 DNA sequence: TGTGCCAGTAACTCCCAGGGGGGCTACGAGCAGTACTTC.

The table lists this clonotype with many counts. The chain carries TRBV5-1 and TRBJ2-1; 12 bases map to TRBD2. V was pared by 2 bases and J by 7 bases, with 4 bases of the junction left unmatched. The CDR3 length is 15 residues. The V gene's germline CDR1 is SGHRS and CDR2 YFSETQ. The CDR3 DNA is TGCGCCAGCAGCTTCCTAGCGGGAGGGGTGAATGAGCAGTTCTTC. It translates to CASSFLAGGVNEQFF.